This TCR beta chain was retrieved from a study of CD8+ T cells in alopecia areata. The trim removed 6 bases at V and 4 bases at J, leaving 2 bases unmatched. This CDR3 is built from 13 residues. Germline V gene data show CDR1 as MNHEY and CDR2 as SMNVEV (reference sequence). Regarding treatment: oral pan-JAK inhibitor, 5-10 mg twice daily. Study conclusions and caveats: Clonality was higher in lesional than normal scalp, especially in alopecia totalis/universalis.

Extraction of RNA preceded its reverse transcription into cDNA, which served as the sequencing template. Produced via immunoSEQ multiplex PCR; TCRdb's table is partial and in-frame only. This table holds 120,000 or so clones, around 60% found once. The sample holds one count of this clone. Its target is not known. The J gene is TRBJ2-5, the V gene TRBV27, with TRBD1 identical over 10 bases. The input for sequencing was CD4+ T cells sorted from blood, taken at week 4, from a patient treated with tofacitinib. This sequence was found in a human donor with alopecia areata. Here the CDR3 DNA reads TGTGCCAGCAGCCGGACAGGGGGAGAGACCCAGTACTTC. Translation gives CASSRTGGETQYF.